The T cell receptor (beta chain) described here comes from a study of control samples from healthy donors and cancer patients. V lost 0 bases to trimming and J lost 2 bases, with 13 bases between them. The CDR3 consists of 16 residues. Germline CDR1 reads MNHEY; CDR2 reads SMNVEV (reference sequence). Clones were read by immunoSEQ multiplex PCR, and TCRdb kept only the in-frame ones, dropping some. The sample lists about 130,000 clones, about 88% occurring once. This clone was seen only once. This receptor was identified in a man aged 18-30 years in good health. The V call is TRBV27, the J call TRBJ1-2, with a tentative D call TRBD1 (5 bases). Sample: blood. The CDR3 DNA reads TGTGCCAGCAGTTTATCCGGGACGCATTACAACTATGGCTACACCTTC. It translates to CASSLSGTHYNYGYTF.